The 19 T cell receptor beta chains below come from one sample, sequenced in a study of blood T cells in healthy people across ages. Together with a sample-barcoded 5' primer, a J-beta primer mix was included in a second PCR lasting roughly 6 to 12 cycles. Each CDR3 protein gets one entry after TCRdb re-called the 5' RACE reads with MiXCR. The repertoire includes about 970,000 distinct CDR3 sequences, roughly 51% of them detected once, and 20% to 25% sits in the top ten. Input material: blood. Receptor source: a woman aged 60-70 years in good health.

V usage is TRBV4-1 and J usage is TRBJ2-7; TRBD2 is a possible D gene (5 bases). Germline V lookup: CDR1 MGHRA, CDR2 YSYEKL. Trimming shortened V by 1 base and J by 2 bases, and 12 bases separated the two germline ends. The CDR3 has 15 residues. The CDR3 reads CASSQVEGSPYEQYF. The CDR3 DNA follows: TGCGCCAGCAGCCAAGTTGAGGGATCCCCCTACGAGCAGTACTTC.

The V call is TRBV29-1, the J call TRBJ2-1; 8 bases fit TRBD2. The J segment lost 6 bases and the V segment lost 8 bases, leaving 12 bases of the junction unmatched. CDR1 SQVTM and CDR2 ANQGSEA come from the germline V gene. This CDR3 spans 14 amino acids. The chain's CDR3 is CSFSRTSLTNEQFF. CDR3 DNA: TGCAGCTTCAGTAGGACTAGCCTTACCAATGAGCAGTTCTTC.

V and J are TRBV20-1 and TRBJ2-1, with D unclear. Looked up from germline, CDR1 is DFQATT and CDR2 is SNEGSKA (reference sequence). Deletions cut 5 bases from V and 8 bases from J, with 7 bases between. This CDR3 has 10 amino acids. Written as DNA, the CDR3 is TGCAGTGCTTATGACTATGAGCAGTTCTTC. It yields the protein CSAYDYEQFF.

The gene calls are TRBV13 and TRBJ2-4; D uncertain. This CDR3 region has 13 residues. Germline CDR1 is PRHDT and CDR2 is FYEKMQ (reference sequence). Trimming removed 1 base from V and 5 bases from J, with 6 bases in between. DNA for the CDR3: TGTGCCAGCAGCTTAGTGGCGGAAAACATTCAGTACTTC. This gives the protein CASSLVAENIQYF.

DNA for the CDR3: TGTGCCAGCAGAAATTCCCCCGGGACAGGGCCCTACGAGCAGTACTTC. It codes for CASRNSPGTGPYEQYF. The chain uses TRBV12-3 or TRBV12-4 and TRBJ2-7; 9 nucleotides align to TRBD1. V was clipped by 6 bases and J by 2 bases; unmatched bases: 11. The CDR3 loop spans 16 amino acids.

The genes are TRBV20-1 and TRBJ2-1, with D possibly called TRBD1 or TRBD2 (5 bases each). Trimming took off 1 base at V and 5 bases at J, with 15 bases between the two ends. CDR3 size: 15 residues. Germline V gene sequence: CDR1 DFQATT, CDR2 SNEGSKA (reference sequence). CDR3 bases: TGCAGTGCTAGAGCCCCCGATCGGGGCCACAATGAGCAGTTCTTC. This codes for CSARAPDRGHNEQFF.

This clonotype was seen only once. The genes are TRBV24-1 and TRBJ2-5; 11 nucleotides line up with TRBD2. V lost 3 bases, J lost 11 bases, and 22 bases stayed unmatched. The CDR3 has 19 residues. Germline CDR1 and CDR2: KGHDR and SFDVKD. CDR3 bases: TGTGCCACCAGTGATCGCCCCCAACTAGCGGGAGCGGTCTTTGGTGAGCAGTACTTC. This encodes CATSDRPQLAGAVFGEQYF.

V usage is TRBV7-9 and J usage is TRBJ2-7; 8 bases are shared with TRBD1. The CDR3 length is 16 residues. The junction had 11 bases not matched to a gene; V was cut back by 4 bases and J by 3 bases. CDR1 is SEHNR and CDR2 is FQNEAQ in the germline V gene (reference sequence). CDR3 in DNA: TGTGCCAGCAGCTCGACGACAGGGGTCGCTGACTACGAGCAGTACTTC. This encodes CASSSTTGVADYEQYF.

This clonotype was detected a few times. The chain employs TRBV27 and TRBJ1-2; TRBD1 agrees at 7 bases. V was pared by 2 bases and J by 6 bases, with 3 bases of the junction left unmatched. This CDR3 spans 13 amino acids. Per the germline V gene, CDR1 is MNHEY and CDR2 is SMNVEV (reference sequence). The CDR3 nucleotides read TGTGCCAGCAGTTTAAGGCAGGGGGATGGCTACACCTTC. Its translation is CASSLRQGDGYTF.

The rearrangement links TRBV5-1 to TRBJ2-7; possible D gene TRBD2, 5 bases. Looked up from germline, CDR1 is SGHRS and CDR2 is YFSETQ. Between the trimmed V and J ends, which lost 0 bases and 3 bases, there was a span of 16 bases. The CDR3 sequence is 16 residues long. CDR3 nucleotides: TGCGCCAGCAGCTTGGCCCCGGGAACTACGAACTACGAGCAGTACTTC. Translating gives CASSLAPGTTNYEQYF.

This sequence joins TRBV7-9 and TRBJ2-1; the D gene is possibly TRBD2 (6 bases). The CDR3 covers 15 residues. Germline loops: CDR1 SEHNR, CDR2 FQNEAQ (reference sequence). Trimming stripped 6 bases from V and 0 bases from J, with 12 bases between. The CDR3 sequence is CASSLTGSSYNEQFF. The CDR3 region has the DNA TGTGCCAGCAGTTTAACCGGGAGCTCCTACAATGAGCAGTTCTTC.

This clonotype was observed a handful of times. The V call is TRBV27, the J call TRBJ2-7, with D unclear. CDR1 and CDR2 from the germline V gene are MNHEY and SMNVEV (reference sequence). Trimming removed 6 bases at V and 3 bases at J, with 12 bases between. CDR3 size: 13 residues. Written as DNA, the CDR3 is TGTGCCAGCAGCCGAGGTTCTTTCTACGAGCAGTACTTC. This encodes CASSRGSFYEQYF.

The sample holds a few counts of this clonotype. The rearrangement joins TRBV3-1 to TRBJ2-7; D gene unclear. Germline V gene lookup returns CDR1 LGHDT and CDR2 YNNKEL (reference sequence). This CDR3 comprises 13 residues. Between the trimmed V and J ends, which lost 2 bases and 6 bases, there was a span of 11 bases. The CDR3 is CASSQLRHSEQYF. CDR3 nucleotides: TGTGCCAGCAGCCAACTAAGGCATTCCGAGCAGTACTTC.

The J gene is TRBJ1-6, the V gene TRBV28; D is ambiguous. CDR1 is MDHEN and CDR2 is SYDVKM in the germline V gene. The germline V and J ends were trimmed by 6 bases and 2 bases, with 8 bases remaining between them. The CDR3 extends over 14 amino acids. CDR3 DNA sequence: TGTGCCAGCAGCACATTCCCCTATAATTCACCCCTCCACTTT. Protein sequence: CASSTFPYNSPLHF.

This clonotype came up a few times. V usage is TRBV29-1 and J usage is TRBJ1-2; the D is unclear. Germline V gives CDR1 SQVTM, CDR2 ANQGSEA. The CDR3 is 12 amino acids. Trimming took 6 bases from V and 1 from J, leaving 9 bases between them. For the CDR3, the DNA is TGCAGCGTGGACGGATATAACTATGGCTACACCTTC. Translated, it gives CSVDGYNYGYTF.

The V and J genes are TRBV15 and TRBJ1-2; 7 nucleotides align to TRBD1. Germline values: CDR1 LNHNV, CDR2 YYDKDF (reference sequence). This CDR3 has 14 amino acids. The junction had 7 bases not matched to a gene; V was cut back by 3 bases and J by 6 bases. The CDR3 loop is CATSRTGQWDGYTF. The DNA of the CDR3 is TGTGCCACCAGCAGGACGGGACAGTGGGATGGCTACACCTTC.

This clonotype came up a few times. This sequence joins TRBV20-1 and TRBJ2-7, with 11 bases fitting TRBD2. The trim removed 6 bases at V and 0 bases at J, leaving 13 bases unmatched. Germline CDR1 reads DFQATT; CDR2 reads SNEGSKA (reference sequence). This CDR3 is 17 amino acids long. The CDR3 loop is CSAQLSLAGEVSYEQYF. CDR3 nucleotides: TGCAGTGCCCAGTTGTCACTAGCGGGAGAAGTCTCCTACGAGCAGTACTTC.

This rearrangement joins TRBV6-2 or TRBV6-3 to TRBJ2-3, with D perhaps given as TRBD1 or TRBD2 (5 bases each). There are 14 residues in the CDR3. V was trimmed by 4 bases and J by 1 base, leaving 9 bases between them. Germline V gene lookup returns CDR1 MNHEY and CDR2 SVGEGT. CDR3 DNA sequence: TGTGCCAGCAGTTCCGGGGACCGCACAGATACGCAGTATTTT. Its translation is CASSSGDRTDTQYF.

This chain connects TRBV6-2 or TRBV6-3 to TRBJ2-7; 8 positions match TRBD1. In germline, CDR1 is MNHEY, CDR2 SVGEGT. V dropped 7 bases and J dropped 3; count of bases not matched to a gene: 11. The CDR3 length is 15 residues. For the CDR3, the DNA is TGTGCCAGCATCCCATCGAGGGGACAGGTCTACGAGCAGTACTTC. Translating it yields CASIPSRGQVYEQYF.